The next 19 T cell receptor beta chains were all read from a single sample in a study of T cell changes during pregnancy in multiple sclerosis. Only in-frame clones appear in the TCRdb table, and some are missing; sequencing was by immunoSEQ multiplex PCR. Among 50,000 to 60,000 clones, about 90% were seen once, and the ten largest hold 0.2% to 0.3%. This specimen was CD4+ T cells from peripheral blood mononuclear cells, taken in the second trimester of pregnancy. Receptor source: a female donor with multiple sclerosis, enrolled in a pregnancy study.

This chain joins TRBV6-1 and TRBJ2-1; 9 bases map to TRBD1. Unmatched junction bases numbered 2, after V lost 6 bases and J lost 2 bases. The CDR3 totals 14 residues. Germline-derived CDR1 and CDR2 are MNHNS and SASEGT. The CDR3 reads CASSRQGAYNEQFF. Here the CDR3 DNA reads TGTGCCAGCAGCCGACAGGGGGCCTACAATGAGCAGTTCTTC.

The CDR3 region is CASSPDRSWNYGYTF. The CDR3 DNA reads as TGTGCCAGCTCTCCTGACAGGTCATGGAACTATGGCTACACCTTC. The V and J genes are TRBV18 and TRBJ1-2; weak D call: TRBD1 (6 bases). Germline assignment: CDR1 KGHSH and CDR2 LQKENI. The CDR3 is made up of 15 amino acids. Trimming removed 6 bases from V and 2 bases from J, with 16 bases in between.

The chain combines TRBV10-2 with TRBJ1-1; a possible D gene is TRBD1 (5 bases). CDR1 WSHSY and CDR2 SAAADI come from the germline V gene. The CDR3 has 13 residues. V lost 7 bases, J lost 1 base, and 10 bases lay in between. The CDR3 nucleotides are TGCGCCAGCATCCGACAGAAGAACACTGAAGCTTTCTTT. Encoded protein: CASIRQKNTEAFF.

The rearrangement links TRBV2 to TRBJ1-6, with 9 bases that match TRBD1. V shed 6 bases and J 6 bases; nucleotides not matched to a gene: 3. This CDR3 contains 14 residues. The germline V gene encodes CDR1 SNHLY and CDR2 FYNNEI. Written as DNA, the CDR3 is TGTGCCAGCAGCCTACAGGGGGCTAATTCACCCCTCCACTTT. Its protein product is CASSLQGANSPLHF.

This clone showed up just once. V gene TRBV10-3 combines with J gene TRBJ2-2; TRBD2 matches at 11 bases. The CDR3 has 14 amino acids. Germline loops: CDR1 ENHRY, CDR2 SYGVKD. V trimming: 10 bases; J trimming: 6 bases; junction bases outside the gene matches: 7. CDR3 in amino acids: CATYSGGGPGELFF. In DNA, the CDR3 is TGTGCCACCTATAGCGGGGGGGGTCCCGGGGAGCTGTTTTTT.

The chain recombines TRBV4-1 with TRBJ2-7; D possibly corresponds to TRBD1 (5 bases). Germline V gene data show CDR1 as MGHRA and CDR2 as YSYEKL. V lost 5 bases and J 7 bases, leaving 21 bases between the germline ends. This CDR3 comprises 15 residues. The CDR3: CASSSPTDVGQEQYF. For the CDR3, the DNA is TGCGCCAGCAGCTCCCCGACAGACGTTGGGCAAGAGCAGTACTTC.

This sequence joins TRBV2 and TRBJ2-2, with 8 nucleotides matching TRBD1. Germline lookup yields CDR1 SNHLY and CDR2 FYNNEI. J gave up 3 bases and V 4 bases, and 4 bases lay outside the gene matches. The CDR3 is 15 residues long. CDR3 residues: CASSAGQGHTGELFF. The DNA for the CDR3 is TGTGCCAGCAGTGCCGGACAGGGCCACACCGGGGAGCTGTTTTTT.

A single count supports this clone. The J gene is TRBJ1-1, the V gene TRBV5-4; TRBD1 agrees at 7 bases. Unmatched junction bases numbered 5, after V lost 2 bases and J lost 1 base. The CDR3 consists of 15 residues. Germline CDR1 SGHNT, CDR2 YYREEE (reference sequence). The CDR3 reads CASSLPQGPNTEAFF. The CDR3 nucleotides are TGTGCCAGCAGCTTACCACAGGGGCCGAACACTGAAGCTTTCTTT.

The chain has TRBV29-1 and TRBJ2-5, with 7 bases aligning to TRBD2. V gave up 4 bases and J gave up 2 bases; unmatched junction bases: 1. Looked up from germline, CDR1 is SQVTM and CDR2 is ANQGSEA. The CDR3 totals 12 residues. CDR3 region: CSVGRGQETQYF. In DNA, the CDR3 is TGCAGCGTTGGGCGGGGGCAAGAGACCCAGTACTTC.

The V call is TRBV19, the J call TRBJ2-7, with 8 positions matching TRBD2. Germline V gene data show CDR1 as LNHDA and CDR2 as SQIVND (reference sequence). The CDR3 contains 15 residues. J gave up 4 bases and V 3 bases, and 8 bases lay outside the gene matches. In DNA form, the CDR3 reads TGTGCCAGTAGTATGGGAGGACTAGCAGCGTACGAGCAGTACTTC. As protein: CASSMGGLAAYEQYF.

The rearrangement links TRBV21-1 to TRBJ2-4; the table's D call, TRBD1, was not checked against the DNA. TRBV21-1 is a listed pseudogene. CDR3 size: 20 residues. The CDR3 region is CASSPQWTGSEVSAKNIQYF. The CDR3 region has the DNA TGTGCCAGCAGCCCCCAATGGACAGGTTCGGAGGTGTCCGCCAAAAACATTCAGTACTTC.

V and J are TRBV19 and TRBJ1-5, with D possibly being TRBD1 (6 bases). The V end lost 3 bases, the J end lost 0 bases, and 12 bases lay between the germline ends. Germline assignment: CDR1 LNHDA and CDR2 SQIVND (reference sequence). The CDR3 is 16 residues long. CDR3 bases: TGTGCCAGTAGTATCGAGGGGGGGTATAGCAATCAGCCCCAGCATTTT. It yields the protein CASSIEGGYSNQPQHF.

This rearrangement joins TRBV2 to TRBJ1-6, with a possible D match to TRBD1 (6 bases). V lost 7 bases to trimming and J lost 8 bases, with 15 bases between them. From germline, CDR1 is SNHLY and CDR2 FYNNEI. This CDR3 comprises 14 residues. CDR3 sequence: CASTEINRDSPLHF. The DNA for the CDR3 is TGTGCCAGCACCGAAATAAACAGGGATTCACCCCTCCACTTT.

V is TRBV6-5 and J is TRBJ2-5, with D unresolved. V shed 4 bases and J shed 5 bases, with 8 bases lying between them. The CDR3 is 12 amino acids. Per the germline V gene, CDR1 is MNHEY and CDR2 is SVGAGI. The CDR3 nucleotides are TGTGCCAGCAGTTCGGTCTCGGAGACCCAGTACTTC. Protein product: CASSSVSETQYF.

The V call is TRBV10-3, the J call TRBJ2-3, with D possibly TRBD2 on 6 matching bases. V lost 8 bases to trimming and J lost 0 bases, with 15 bases between them. Germline V CDR1 and CDR2: ENHRY, SYGVKD. The CDR3 sequence is 15 residues long. The CDR3 protein is CAIGNGRGSTDTQYF. The CDR3 DNA reads as TGTGCCATCGGCAACGGGCGGGGAAGCACAGATACGCAGTATTTT.

The chain has TRBV5-6 and TRBJ1-5; TRBD1 matches at 8 bases. The CDR3 runs 16 residues. The germline CDR1 and CDR2 sequences are SGHDT and YYEEEE. V shed 4 bases and J 2 bases; nucleotides not matched to a gene: 8. The CDR3 region is CASSTKDRVGNQPQHF. CDR3 bases: TGTGCCAGCAGCACCAAGGACAGGGTTGGCAATCAGCCCCAGCATTTT.

This chain joins TRBV9 and TRBJ1-2; D gene ambiguous. Trimming shortened V by 1 base and J by 8 bases, and 12 bases separated the two germline ends. CDR1 and CDR2 from the germline V gene are SGDLS and YYNGEE. The CDR3 sequence is 13 residues long. The CDR3 nucleotides read TGTGCCAGCAGCGTATCCTCCGCCGGGGGCTACACCTTC. As protein: CASSVSSAGGYTF.

This chain connects TRBV4-1 to TRBJ2-3, with 8 positions matching TRBD2. CDR1 and CDR2 (germline): MGHRA, YSYEKL. The CDR3 totals 16 residues. With 6 bases clipped from V and 5 bases from J, the junction kept 13 bases outside the gene matches. DNA of the CDR3: TGCGCCAGCAGTAAAGTATTAACTAGCGGTGGAGATACGCAGTATTTT. Translation gives CASSKVLTSGGDTQYF.

This chain connects TRBV5-1 to TRBJ2-3, with D maybe TRBD1 (5 bases). V gave up 0 bases and J gave up 3 bases, with 11 bases separating them. Germline V gene lookup returns CDR1 SGHRS and CDR2 YFSETQ. The CDR3 has 15 amino acids. The CDR3: CASSLVGAGTDTQYF. The CDR3 nucleotides are TGCGCCAGCAGCTTGGTAGGGGCAGGGACAGATACGCAGTATTTT.